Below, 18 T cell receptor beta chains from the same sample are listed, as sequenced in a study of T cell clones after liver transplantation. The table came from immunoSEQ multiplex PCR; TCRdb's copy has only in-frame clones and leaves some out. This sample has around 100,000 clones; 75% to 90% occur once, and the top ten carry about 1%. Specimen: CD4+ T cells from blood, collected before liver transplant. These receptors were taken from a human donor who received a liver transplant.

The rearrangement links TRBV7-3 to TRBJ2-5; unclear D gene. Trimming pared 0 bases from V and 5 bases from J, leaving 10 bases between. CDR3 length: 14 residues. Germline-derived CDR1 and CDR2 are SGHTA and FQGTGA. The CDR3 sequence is CASSLTGGLETQYF. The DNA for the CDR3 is TGTGCCAGCAGCTTAACAGGTGGTTTGGAGACCCAGTACTTC.

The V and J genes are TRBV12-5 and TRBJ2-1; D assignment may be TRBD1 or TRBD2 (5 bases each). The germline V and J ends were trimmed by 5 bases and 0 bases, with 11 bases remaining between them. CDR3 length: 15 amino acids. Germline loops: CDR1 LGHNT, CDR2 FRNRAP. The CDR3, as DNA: TGTGCTAGTGGTCCCAAGGGGAGCTCCTACAATGAGCAGTTCTTC. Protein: CASGPKGSSYNEQFF. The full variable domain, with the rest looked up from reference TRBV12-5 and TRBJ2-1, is DARVTQTPRHKVTEMGQEVTMRCQPILGHNTVFWYRQTMMQGLELLAYFRNRAPLDDSGMPKDRFSAEMPDATLATLKIQPSEPRDSAVYFCASGPKGSSYNEQFFGPGTRLTVL.

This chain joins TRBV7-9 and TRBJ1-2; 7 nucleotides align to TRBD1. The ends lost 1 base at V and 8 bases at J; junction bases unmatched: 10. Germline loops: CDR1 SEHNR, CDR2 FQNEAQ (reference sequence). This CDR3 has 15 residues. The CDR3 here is CASSLETGAREGYTF. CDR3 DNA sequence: TGTGCCAGCAGCTTAGAAACAGGGGCTAGAGAGGGCTACACCTTC.

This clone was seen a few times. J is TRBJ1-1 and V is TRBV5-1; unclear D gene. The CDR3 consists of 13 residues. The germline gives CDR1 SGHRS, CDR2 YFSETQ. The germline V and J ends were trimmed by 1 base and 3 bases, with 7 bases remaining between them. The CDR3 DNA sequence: TGCGCCAGCAGCTTGAGTGGCGACACTGAAGCTTTCTTT. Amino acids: CASSLSGDTEAFF.

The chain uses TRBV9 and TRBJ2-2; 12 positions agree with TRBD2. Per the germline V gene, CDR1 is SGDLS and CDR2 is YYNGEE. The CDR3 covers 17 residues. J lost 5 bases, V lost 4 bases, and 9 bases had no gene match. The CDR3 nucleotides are TGTGCCAGCAGCCTCACCCTAGCGGGAGGGCTTACCGGGGAGCTGTTTTTT. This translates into CASSLTLAGGLTGELFF. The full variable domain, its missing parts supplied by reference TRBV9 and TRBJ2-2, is DSGVTQTPKHLITATGQRVTLRCSPRSGDLSVYWYQQSLDQGLQFLIQYYNGEERAKGNILERFSAQQFPDLHSELNLSSLELGDSALYFCASSLTLAGGLTGELFFGEGSRLTVL.

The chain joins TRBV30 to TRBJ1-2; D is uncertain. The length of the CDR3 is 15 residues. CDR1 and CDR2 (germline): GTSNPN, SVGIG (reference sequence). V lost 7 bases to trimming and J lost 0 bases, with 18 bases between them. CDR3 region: CASPRGPGSNYGYTF. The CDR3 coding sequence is TGTGCCTCGCCCCGTGGGCCGGGGTCTAACTATGGCTACACCTTC.

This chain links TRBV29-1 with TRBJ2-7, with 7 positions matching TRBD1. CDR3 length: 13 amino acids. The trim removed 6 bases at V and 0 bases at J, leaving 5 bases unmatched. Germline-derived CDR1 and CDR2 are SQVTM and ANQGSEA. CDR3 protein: CSVRQGASYEQYF. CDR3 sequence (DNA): TGCAGCGTCCGACAGGGCGCCTCCTACGAGCAGTACTTC.

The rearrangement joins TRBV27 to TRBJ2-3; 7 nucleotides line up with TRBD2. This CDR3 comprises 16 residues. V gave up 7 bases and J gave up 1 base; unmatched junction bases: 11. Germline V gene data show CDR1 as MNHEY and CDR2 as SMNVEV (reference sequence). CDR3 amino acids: CASNAQLGGGTDTQYF. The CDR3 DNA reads TGTGCCAGCAACGCACAGCTGGGGGGGGGCACAGATACGCAGTATTTT.

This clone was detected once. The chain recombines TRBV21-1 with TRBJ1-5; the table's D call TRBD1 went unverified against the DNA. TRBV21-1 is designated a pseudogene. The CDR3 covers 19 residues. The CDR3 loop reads CASSSRTSDRDKGNQPQHF. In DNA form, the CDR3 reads TGTGCCAGCAGCTCTCGTACATCAGACAGGGATAAAGGAAATCAGCCCCAGCATTTT.

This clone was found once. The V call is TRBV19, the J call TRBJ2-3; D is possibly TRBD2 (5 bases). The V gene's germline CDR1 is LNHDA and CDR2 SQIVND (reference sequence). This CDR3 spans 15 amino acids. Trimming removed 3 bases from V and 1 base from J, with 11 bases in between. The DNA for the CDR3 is TGTGCCAGTAGTATGGGGAGAGGAGGCACAGATACGCAGTATTTT. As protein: CASSMGRGGTDTQYF.

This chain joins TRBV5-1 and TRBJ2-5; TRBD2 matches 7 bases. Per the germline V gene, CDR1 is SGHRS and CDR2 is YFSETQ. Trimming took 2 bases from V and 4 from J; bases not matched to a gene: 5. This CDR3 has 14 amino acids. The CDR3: CASSFSTSSETQYF. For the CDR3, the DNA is TGCGCCAGCAGCTTTTCGACTAGCTCAGAGACCCAGTACTTC. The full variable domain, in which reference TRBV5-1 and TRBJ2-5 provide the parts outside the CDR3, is KAGVTQTPRYLIKTRGQQVTLSCSPISGHRSVSWYQQTPGQGLQFLFEYFSETQRNKGNFPGRFSGRQFSNSRSEMNVSTLELGDSALYLCASSFSTSSETQYFGPGTRLLVL.

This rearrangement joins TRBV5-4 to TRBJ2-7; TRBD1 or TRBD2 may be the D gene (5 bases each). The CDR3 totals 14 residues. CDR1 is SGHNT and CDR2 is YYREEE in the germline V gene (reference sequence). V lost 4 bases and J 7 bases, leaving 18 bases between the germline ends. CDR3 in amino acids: CASSRDRDEGEQYF. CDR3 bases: TGTGCCAGCAGCCGGGACCGGGATGAGGGGGAGCAGTACTTC.

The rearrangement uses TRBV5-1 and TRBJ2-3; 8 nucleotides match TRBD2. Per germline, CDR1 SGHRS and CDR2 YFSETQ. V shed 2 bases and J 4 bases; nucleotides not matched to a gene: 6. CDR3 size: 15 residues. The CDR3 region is CASSLTGLEPDTQYF. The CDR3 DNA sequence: TGCGCCAGCAGCTTAACGGGACTAGAGCCAGATACGCAGTATTTT.

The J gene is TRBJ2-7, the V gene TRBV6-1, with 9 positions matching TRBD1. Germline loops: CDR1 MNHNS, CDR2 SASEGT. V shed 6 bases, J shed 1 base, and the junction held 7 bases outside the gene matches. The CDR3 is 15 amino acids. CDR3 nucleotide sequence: TGTGCCAGCAGGGCCTGGGACAGGGCATCCTACGAGCAGTACTTC. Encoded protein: CASRAWDRASYEQYF.

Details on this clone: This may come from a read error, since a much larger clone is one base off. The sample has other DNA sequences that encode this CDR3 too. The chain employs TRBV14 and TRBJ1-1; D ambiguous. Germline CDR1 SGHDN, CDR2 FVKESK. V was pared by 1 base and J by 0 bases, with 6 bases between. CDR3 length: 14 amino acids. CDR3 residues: CASSQAGMNTEAFF. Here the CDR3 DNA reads TGTGCCAGCAGCCAAGCAGGCATGAACACTGAAGCTTTCTTT.

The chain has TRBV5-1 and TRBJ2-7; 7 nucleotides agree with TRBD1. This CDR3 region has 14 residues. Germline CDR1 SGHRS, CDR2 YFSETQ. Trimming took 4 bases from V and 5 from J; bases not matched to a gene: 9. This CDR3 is CASSPRDRADEQYF. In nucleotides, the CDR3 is TGCGCCAGCAGCCCGAGGGACAGAGCCGACGAGCAGTACTTC.

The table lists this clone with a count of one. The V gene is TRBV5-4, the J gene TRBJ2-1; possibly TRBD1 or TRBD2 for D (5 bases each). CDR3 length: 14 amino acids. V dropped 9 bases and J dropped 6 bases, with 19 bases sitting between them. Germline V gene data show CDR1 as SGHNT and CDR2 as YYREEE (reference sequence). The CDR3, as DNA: TGTGCCATCCGTGGGGTGCAGGGAGTCAATGAGCAGTTCTTC. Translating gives CAIRGVQGVNEQFF.

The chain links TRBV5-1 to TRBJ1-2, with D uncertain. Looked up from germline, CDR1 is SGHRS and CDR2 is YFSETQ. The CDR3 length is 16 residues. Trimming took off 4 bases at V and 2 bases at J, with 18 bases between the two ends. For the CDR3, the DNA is TGCGCCAGCAGCCAAGACATCATCCCTGGAAACTATGGCTACACCTTC. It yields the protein CASSQDIIPGNYGYTF.